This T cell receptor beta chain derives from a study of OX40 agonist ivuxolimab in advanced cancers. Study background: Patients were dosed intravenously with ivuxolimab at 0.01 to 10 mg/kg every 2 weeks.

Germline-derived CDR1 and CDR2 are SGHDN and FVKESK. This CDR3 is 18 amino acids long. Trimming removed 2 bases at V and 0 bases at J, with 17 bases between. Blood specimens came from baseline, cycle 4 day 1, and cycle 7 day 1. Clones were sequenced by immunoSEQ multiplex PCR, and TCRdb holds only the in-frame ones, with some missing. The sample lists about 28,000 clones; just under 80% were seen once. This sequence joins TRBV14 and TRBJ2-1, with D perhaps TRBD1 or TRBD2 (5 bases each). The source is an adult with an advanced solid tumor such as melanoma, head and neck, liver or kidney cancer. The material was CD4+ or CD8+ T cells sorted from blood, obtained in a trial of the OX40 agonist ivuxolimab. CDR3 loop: CASSQPNRDGSSYNEQFF. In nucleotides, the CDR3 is TGTGCCAGCAGCCAACCAAACCGGGACGGTAGCTCCTACAATGAGCAGTTCTTC.